The entry below gives a single TCR beta chain sequence along with its context. The data stem from a study of blood T cell repertoires in COVID-19. Study-level background: The origin of the acute and convalescent COVID-19 samples was the United States, Italy and Spain.

Here immunoSEQ multiplex PCR was the method, and the copy in TCRdb shows in-frame clones only, minus some. The sample holds more than 90,000 clones, around 84% seen once. The length of the CDR3 is 15 residues. Germline V CDR1 and CDR2: SGHVS, FQNEAQ. The V and J ends lost 2 bases and 5 bases respectively, with 13 bases between them. The chain carries TRBV7-8 and TRBJ2-1, with D tentatively TRBD2 (7 bases). The sample consisted of peripheral blood. The clonotype originates from a woman in her sixties or seventies with active or convalescent COVID-19. CDR3 in DNA: TGTGCCAGCAGCTTATTGGGGGGGCATCACAATGAGCAGTTCTTC. It specifies CASSLLGGHHNEQFF.